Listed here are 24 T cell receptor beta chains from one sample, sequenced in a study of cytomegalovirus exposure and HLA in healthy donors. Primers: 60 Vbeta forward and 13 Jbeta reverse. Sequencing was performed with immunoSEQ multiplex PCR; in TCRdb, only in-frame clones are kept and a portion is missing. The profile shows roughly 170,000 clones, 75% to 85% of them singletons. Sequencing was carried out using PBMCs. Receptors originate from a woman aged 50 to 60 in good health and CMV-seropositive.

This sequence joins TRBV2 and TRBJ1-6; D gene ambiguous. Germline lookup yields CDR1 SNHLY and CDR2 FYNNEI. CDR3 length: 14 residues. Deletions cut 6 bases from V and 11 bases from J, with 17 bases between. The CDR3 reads CASRTPEGGTPLHF. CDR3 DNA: TGTGCCAGCAGGACCCCAGAGGGAGGAACACCCCTCCACTTT.

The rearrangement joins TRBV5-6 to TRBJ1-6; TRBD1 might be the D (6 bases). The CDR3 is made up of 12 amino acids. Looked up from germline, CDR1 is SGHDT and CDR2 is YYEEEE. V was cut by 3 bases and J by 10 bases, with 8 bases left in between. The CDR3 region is CASSWGPSPLHF. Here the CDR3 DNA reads TGTGCCAGCAGCTGGGGGCCCTCACCCCTCCACTTT.

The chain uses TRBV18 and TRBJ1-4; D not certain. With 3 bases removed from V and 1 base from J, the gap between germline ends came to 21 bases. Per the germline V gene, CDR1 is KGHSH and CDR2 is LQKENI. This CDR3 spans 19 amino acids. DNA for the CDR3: TGTGCCAGCTCACCTAAGGTTTTAGACTTCGGGATAACTAATGAAAAACTGTTTTTT. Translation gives CASSPKVLDFGITNEKLFF.

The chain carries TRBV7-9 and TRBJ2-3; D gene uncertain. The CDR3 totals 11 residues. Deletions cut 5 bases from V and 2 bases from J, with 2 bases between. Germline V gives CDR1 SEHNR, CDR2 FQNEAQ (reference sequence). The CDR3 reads CASSHTDTQYF. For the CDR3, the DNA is TGTGCCAGCAGCCACACAGATACGCAGTATTTT.

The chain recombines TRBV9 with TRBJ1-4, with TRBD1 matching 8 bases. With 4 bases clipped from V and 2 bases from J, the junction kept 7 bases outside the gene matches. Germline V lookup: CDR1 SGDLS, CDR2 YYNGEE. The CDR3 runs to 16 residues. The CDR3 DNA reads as TGTGCCAGCAGCATTACAGGGGGAACCACTAATGAAAAACTGTTTTTT. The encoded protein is CASSITGGTTNEKLFF.

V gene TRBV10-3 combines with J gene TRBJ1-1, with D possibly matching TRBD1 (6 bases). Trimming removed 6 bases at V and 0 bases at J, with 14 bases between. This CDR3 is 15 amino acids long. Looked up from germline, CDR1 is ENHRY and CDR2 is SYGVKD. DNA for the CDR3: TGTGCCATCAGACAGGGATCGATCATGAACACTGAAGCTTTCTTT. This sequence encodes CAIRQGSIMNTEAFF.

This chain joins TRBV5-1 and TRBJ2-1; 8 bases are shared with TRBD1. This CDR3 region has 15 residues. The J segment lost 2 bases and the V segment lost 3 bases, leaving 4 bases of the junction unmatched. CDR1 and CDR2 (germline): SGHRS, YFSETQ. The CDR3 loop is CASSSGTGAYNEQFF. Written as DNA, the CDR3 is TGCGCCAGCAGCTCCGGGACAGGAGCCTACAATGAGCAGTTCTTC.

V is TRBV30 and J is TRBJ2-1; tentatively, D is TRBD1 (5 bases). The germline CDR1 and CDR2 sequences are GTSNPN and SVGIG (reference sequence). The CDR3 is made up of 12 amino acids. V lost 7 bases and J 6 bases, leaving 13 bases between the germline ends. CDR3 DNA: TGTGCCTCTACCTATAGGGGCAATGAGCAGTTCTTC. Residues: CASTYRGNEQFF.

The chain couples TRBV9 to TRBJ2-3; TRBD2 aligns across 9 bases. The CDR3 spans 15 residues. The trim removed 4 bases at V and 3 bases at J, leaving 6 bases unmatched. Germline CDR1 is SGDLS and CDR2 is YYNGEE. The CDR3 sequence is CASSLSGGRTDTQYF. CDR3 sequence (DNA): TGTGCCAGCAGCTTAAGCGGGGGGAGGACAGATACGCAGTATTTT.

The CDR3 DNA is TGTGCCAGCAGCTTAGTCGGGCTAGCGGGGTTCGAGCAGTACTTC. Its protein product is CASSLVGLAGFEQYF. The rearrangement links TRBV11-2 to TRBJ2-7, with 9 positions matching TRBD2. CDR3 size: 15 residues. Germline loops: CDR1 SGHAT, CDR2 FQNNGV. V shed 1 base, J shed 6 bases, and the junction held 7 bases outside the gene matches.

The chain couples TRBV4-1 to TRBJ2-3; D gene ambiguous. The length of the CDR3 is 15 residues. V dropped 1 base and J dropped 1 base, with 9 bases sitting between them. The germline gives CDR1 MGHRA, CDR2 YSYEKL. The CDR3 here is CASSQARSGTDTQYF. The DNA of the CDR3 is TGCGCCAGCAGCCAAGCCCGCAGCGGCACAGATACGCAGTATTTT.

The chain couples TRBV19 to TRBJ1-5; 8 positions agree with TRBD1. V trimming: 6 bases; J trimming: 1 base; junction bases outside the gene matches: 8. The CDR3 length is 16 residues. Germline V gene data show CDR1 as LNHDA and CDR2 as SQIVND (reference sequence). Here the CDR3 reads CASSRGTGVSNQPQHF. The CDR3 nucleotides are TGTGCCAGTAGCCGTGGGACAGGCGTGAGCAATCAGCCCCAGCATTTT.

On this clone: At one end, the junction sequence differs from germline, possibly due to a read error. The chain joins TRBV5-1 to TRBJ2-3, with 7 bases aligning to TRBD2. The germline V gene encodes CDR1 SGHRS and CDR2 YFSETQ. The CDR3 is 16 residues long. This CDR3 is CAGSWREKRGNNTQYF. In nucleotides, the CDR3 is TGCGCCGGCAGCTGGCGAGAAAAGCGGGGTAATAATACGCAGTATTTT.

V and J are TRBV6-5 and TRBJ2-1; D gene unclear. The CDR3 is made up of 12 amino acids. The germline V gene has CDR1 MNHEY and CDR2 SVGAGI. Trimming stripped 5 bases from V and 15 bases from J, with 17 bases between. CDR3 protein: CASSPSRLSPFF. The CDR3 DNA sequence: TGTGCCAGCAGTCCTTCCAGGTTAAGTCCGTTCTTC.

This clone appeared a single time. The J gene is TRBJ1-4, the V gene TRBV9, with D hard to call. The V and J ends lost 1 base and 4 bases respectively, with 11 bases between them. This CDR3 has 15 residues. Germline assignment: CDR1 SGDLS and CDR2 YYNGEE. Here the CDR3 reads CASSVLGLFNEKLFF. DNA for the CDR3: TGTGCCAGCAGCGTATTAGGACTGTTTAATGAAAAACTGTTTTTT. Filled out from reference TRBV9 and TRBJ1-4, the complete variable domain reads DSGVTQTPKHLITATGQRVTLRCSPRSGDLSVYWYQQSLDQGLQFLIQYYNGEERAKGNILERFSAQQFPDLHSELNLSSLELGDSALYFCASSVLGLFNEKLFFGSGTQLSVL.

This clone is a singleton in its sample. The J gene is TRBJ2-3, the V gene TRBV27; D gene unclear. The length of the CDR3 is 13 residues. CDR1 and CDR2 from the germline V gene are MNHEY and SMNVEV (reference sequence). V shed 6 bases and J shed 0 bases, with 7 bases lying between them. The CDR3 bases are TGTGCCAGCAGCTTAACTAGCACAGATACGCAGTATTTT. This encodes CASSLTSTDTQYF.

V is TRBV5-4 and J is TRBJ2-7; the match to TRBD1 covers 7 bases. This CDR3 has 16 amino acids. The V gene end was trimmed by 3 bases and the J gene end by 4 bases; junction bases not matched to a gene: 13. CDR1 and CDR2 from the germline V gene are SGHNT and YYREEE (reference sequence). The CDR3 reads CASSYVGNRGMYEQYF. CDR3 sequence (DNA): TGTGCCAGCAGCTACGTAGGTAACAGGGGAATGTACGAGCAGTACTTC.

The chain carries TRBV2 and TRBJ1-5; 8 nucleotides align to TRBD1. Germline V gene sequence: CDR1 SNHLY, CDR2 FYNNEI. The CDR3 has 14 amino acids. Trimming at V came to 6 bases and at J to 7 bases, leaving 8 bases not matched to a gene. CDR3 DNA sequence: TGTGCCAGCAGCTACGGACAGGGAGGACAGCCCCAGCATTTT. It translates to CASSYGQGGQPQHF.

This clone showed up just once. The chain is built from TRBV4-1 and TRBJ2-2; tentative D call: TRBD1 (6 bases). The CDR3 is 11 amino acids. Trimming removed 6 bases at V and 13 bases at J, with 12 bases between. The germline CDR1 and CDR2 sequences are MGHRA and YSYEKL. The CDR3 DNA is TGCGCCAGCAGTAAAGGGGGACGGCTGTTTTTT. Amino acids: CASSKGGRLFF.

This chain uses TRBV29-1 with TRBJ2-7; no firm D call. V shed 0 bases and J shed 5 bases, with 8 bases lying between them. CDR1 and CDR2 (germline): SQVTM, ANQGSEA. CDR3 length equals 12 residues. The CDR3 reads CSVEDLTNEQYF. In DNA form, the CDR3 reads TGCAGCGTTGAAGATCTGACAAACGAGCAGTACTTC.

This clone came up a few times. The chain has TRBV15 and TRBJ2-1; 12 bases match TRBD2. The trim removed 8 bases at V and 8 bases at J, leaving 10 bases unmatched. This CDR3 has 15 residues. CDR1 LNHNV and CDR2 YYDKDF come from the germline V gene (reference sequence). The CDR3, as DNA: TGTGCCACCGCCGAGGCTAGCGGGGGGGTGCATGAGCAGTTCTTC. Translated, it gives CATAEASGGVHEQFF.

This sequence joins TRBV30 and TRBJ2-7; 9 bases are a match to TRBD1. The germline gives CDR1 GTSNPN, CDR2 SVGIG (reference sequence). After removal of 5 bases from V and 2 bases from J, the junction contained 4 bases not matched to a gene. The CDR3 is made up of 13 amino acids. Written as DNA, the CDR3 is TGTGCCTGGGCCCGGGACAGGGCCTACGAGCAGTACTTC. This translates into CAWARDRAYEQYF.

CDR3 sequence: CASGRRANEQFF. The CDR3 coding sequence is TGTGCTAGTGGTCGGAGGGCAAATGAGCAGTTCTTC. The V gene is TRBV12-5, the J gene TRBJ2-1; possibly TRBD2 for D (6 bases). V was cut by 5 bases and J by 7 bases, with 9 bases left in between. Germline-derived CDR1 and CDR2 are LGHNT and FRNRAP. The CDR3 totals 12 residues.

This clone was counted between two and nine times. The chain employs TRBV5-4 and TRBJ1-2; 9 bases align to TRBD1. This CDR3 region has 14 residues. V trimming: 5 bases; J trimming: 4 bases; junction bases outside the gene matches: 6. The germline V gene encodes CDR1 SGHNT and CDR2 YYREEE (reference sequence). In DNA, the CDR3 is TGTGCCAGCAGGCCTACAGGGGGCACCTATGGCTACACCTTC. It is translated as CASRPTGGTYGYTF.